This passage covers 18 T cell receptor beta chains from one sample sequenced in a study of blood T cell repertoires in COVID-19. This table comes from immunoSEQ multiplex PCR, and its TCRdb copy is limited to in-frame clones, with some not included. This sample has 230,000 or so clones; 88% occur once, and the top ten carry roughly 2.7%. Sequences were obtained from PBMCs or T cells enriched from blood (not recorded which). These receptors all come from a woman younger than 45 who had recovered from COVID-19.

The chain links TRBV7-8 to TRBJ1-5; D may be TRBD1 (6 bases). Germline V gene data show CDR1 as SGHVS and CDR2 as FQNEAQ. V gave up 1 base and J gave up 0 bases, with 16 bases separating them. The CDR3 is made up of 18 amino acids. The chain's CDR3 is CASSLVSTGLYSNQPQHF. CDR3 DNA sequence: TGTGCCAGCAGCTTAGTTTCGACAGGTCTCTATAGCAATCAGCCCCAGCATTTT.

The gene calls are TRBV7-3 and TRBJ2-3; TRBD2 matches 10 bases. The ends lost 5 bases at V and 6 bases at J; junction bases unmatched: 5. There are 14 residues in the CDR3. CDR1 and CDR2 from the germline V gene are SGHTA and FQGTGA. The CDR3 DNA reads TGTGCCAGCAGCCAGAGCGGGGGGGTTGATACGCAGTATTTT. Protein: CASSQSGGVDTQYF.

The chain combines TRBV12-3 or TRBV12-4 with TRBJ1-1; D may be TRBD1 (6 bases). Trimming removed 5 bases from V and 10 bases from J, with 17 bases in between. The CDR3 has 13 residues. The CDR3 DNA reads as TGTGCCAGCAGTCTCGGGCGGGGGGCCGCAGCTTTCTTT. Protein: CASSLGRGAAAFF.

The sample holds one count of this clone. The V and J genes are TRBV11-1 and TRBJ2-7; 7 bases align to TRBD2. Germline V gene lookup returns CDR1 SGHAT and CDR2 FQDESV (reference sequence). V shed 3 bases and J 5 bases; nucleotides not matched to a gene: 7. The CDR3 contains 14 residues. This chain's CDR3 is CASSFGGGMDEQYF. CDR3 DNA: TGTGCCAGCAGCTTCGGCGGGGGTATGGACGAGCAGTACTTC.

This clone was observed once. The genes are TRBV9 and TRBJ1-1, with D perhaps matching TRBD1 (6 bases). The CDR3 contains 14 residues. From germline, CDR1 is SGDLS and CDR2 YYNGEE. V was clipped by 3 bases and J by 1 base, with 10 bases between them. The CDR3 loop is CASSATGRNTEAFF. The CDR3 DNA follows: TGTGCCAGCAGCGCTACAGGGAGGAACACTGAAGCTTTCTTT.

V usage is TRBV3-1 (or the pseudogene TRBV3-2) and J usage is TRBJ1-2; 10 nucleotides line up with TRBD1. Germline CDR1 is LGHDT and CDR2 is YNNKEL (reference sequence). The CDR3 covers 17 residues. With 4 bases clipped from V and 4 bases from J, the junction kept 12 bases outside the gene matches. The CDR3 region is CASSPTGQGLHLYGYTF. The CDR3 nucleotides read TGTGCCAGCAGCCCAACGGGACAGGGGCTCCACCTCTATGGCTACACCTTC.

The chain is built from TRBV5-1 and TRBJ1-4; a weak D match, TRBD1 (5 bases). CDR1 SGHRS and CDR2 YFSETQ come from the germline V gene. The CDR3 totals 14 residues. Trimming took 0 bases from V and 8 from J, leaving 11 bases between them. In DNA form, the CDR3 reads TGCGCCAGCAGCTTGGCGGGGGGAGGCGAAAAACTGTTTTTT. This codes for CASSLAGGGEKLFF.

The chain uses TRBV5-1 and TRBJ1-1, with D possibly matching TRBD1 (5 bases). The CDR3 length is 14 residues. Per the germline V gene, CDR1 is SGHRS and CDR2 is YFSETQ. The germline V and J ends were trimmed by 1 base and 3 bases, with 10 bases remaining between them. CDR3 sequence reads: CASSLTGDDTEAFF. The CDR3 DNA follows: TGCGCCAGCAGCTTGACGGGGGACGACACTGAAGCTTTCTTT.

With respect to this clone: The junction departs from germline at one end; a sequencing error may be responsible. The chain links TRBV4-1 to TRBJ2-7, with 10 bases identical to TRBD1. Germline assignment: CDR1 MGHRA and CDR2 YSYEKL. CDR3 length: 14 amino acids. The CDR3 loop is CASSPTGGSHEQYF. The CDR3 DNA reads TGCGCCAGCAGCCCGACAGGGGGCTCCCACGAGCAGTACTTC.

V and J are TRBV11-2 and TRBJ1-3; TRBD1 agrees at 7 bases. CDR1 is SGHAT, CDR2 FQNNGV, per germline. The CDR3 has 17 amino acids. The V segment lost 3 bases and the J segment 2 bases; nucleotides outside the gene matches: 10. The DNA of the CDR3 is TGTGCCAGCAGCTTTTACTATCGGGACAGTCCTGGAAACACCATATATTTT. Residues: CASSFYYRDSPGNTIYF. Using reference TRBV11-2 and TRBJ1-3 for the parts outside the CDR3, the full variable domain is EAGVAQSPRYKIIEKRQSVAFWCNPISGHATLYWYQQILGQGPKLLIQFQNNGVVDDSQLPKDRFSAERLKGVDSTLKIQPAKLEDSAVYLCASSFYYRDSPGNTIYFGEGSWLTVV.

V usage is TRBV21-1 and J usage is TRBJ1-4; the table assigns TRBD1, which was not confirmed against the DNA. TRBV21-1 is annotated as a pseudogene. This CDR3 has 15 residues. In DNA form, the CDR3 reads TGTGCCAGCACCCCCTACAGGGGGTTAGATGAAAAACTGTTTTTT. Amino acids: CASTPYRGLDEKLFF.

V and J are TRBV5-6 and TRBJ2-2; 9 bases map to TRBD2. Germline lookup yields CDR1 SGHDT and CDR2 YYEEEE. The J segment lost 1 base and the V segment lost 5 bases, leaving 6 bases of the junction unmatched. The CDR3 spans 16 residues. CDR3: CASRSVAGVNTGELFF. The CDR3 nucleotides are TGTGCCAGCAGGTCCGTAGCGGGGGTGAACACCGGGGAGCTGTTTTTT.

This chain links TRBV6-2 or TRBV6-3 with TRBJ2-7; D might be TRBD2 (7 bases). The CDR3 spans 18 residues. Trimming cost V 0 bases and J 2 bases, with 20 bases left between them. The germline CDR1 and CDR2 sequences are MNHEY and SVGEGT. The CDR3 loop is CASSYSIQGGGLTYEQYF. CDR3 DNA: TGTGCCAGCAGTTACTCGATCCAAGGCGGGGGCTTGACCTACGAGCAGTACTTC.

The DNA for the CDR3 is TGTGCCAGCAGCTTAACACGACAGGCTTTCTCCTACGAGCAGTACTTC. Its translation: CASSLTRQAFSYEQYF. The chain employs TRBV5-6 and TRBJ2-7; tentative D call: TRBD1 (6 bases). V lost 2 bases and J lost 0, with 15 bases in between. CDR1 is SGHDT, CDR2 YYEEEE, per germline. This CDR3 is built from 16 residues.

V usage is TRBV5-8 and J usage is TRBJ2-7; TRBD2 aligns across 8 bases. V shed 1 base, J shed 2 bases, and the junction held 2 bases outside the gene matches. The length of the CDR3 is 14 residues. The germline V gene encodes CDR1 SGHTS and CDR2 YDEGEE. The CDR3 nucleotides are TGTGCCAGCAGCTTGTCGGGGGGGCCCTACGAGCAGTACTTC. This encodes CASSLSGGPYEQYF.

The gene calls are TRBV6-2 or TRBV6-3 and TRBJ2-7, with 9 positions matching TRBD1. This CDR3 has 14 amino acids. The junction had 3 bases not matched to a gene; V was cut back by 2 bases and J by 4 bases. Germline assignment: CDR1 MNHEY and CDR2 SVGEGT. CDR3 sequence reads: CASSYGQGRYEQYF. In DNA form, the CDR3 reads TGTGCCAGCAGTTACGGACAGGGGCGATACGAGCAGTACTTC.

J is TRBJ1-6 and V is TRBV27, with D possibly being TRBD1 (6 bases). With 2 bases removed from V and 17 bases from J, the gap between germline ends came to 16 bases. CDR3 length equals 13 residues. Per the germline V gene, CDR1 is MNHEY and CDR2 is SMNVEV (reference sequence). CDR3 DNA sequence: TGTGCCAGCAGTTTAGGGGGGGCCGCCCATGTCCACTTT. Translation gives CASSLGGAAHVHF.

The chain combines TRBV14 with TRBJ2-7, with 10 bases lining up with TRBD1. Germline V CDR1 and CDR2: SGHDN, FVKESK. The CDR3 runs 16 residues. Germline trimming cut 2 bases from V and 2 bases from J; bases unmatched to any gene: 6. The CDR3 nucleotides are TGTGCCAGCAGCCAATCCGACGGACAGGGGGCCTACGAGCAGTACTTC. Translated: CASSQSDGQGAYEQYF.